This is a list of T cell receptor beta chains from one sample in a study of blood T cells in healthy people across ages. TCRdb called the 5' RACE reads again in MiXCR, with one record for every CDR3 protein. The repertoire holds roughly 930,000 distinct CDR3 sequences, with about 48% as singletons. The sample comprised blood. The receptors here all came from a man aged 30 to 39 in good health. The CDR3 runs from the conserved cysteine through the conserved F or W. D genes are given only for firm matches. A clone size is listed for some rows: how often the clone was seen (once, few, many), or a class if it is expanded.

CDR3 DNA	CDR3 protein	clone size	V gene	J gene	D gene
TGTGCCAGCAGCCAAGAAGGGGAAAGAACAGATACGCAGTATTTT	CASSQEGERTDTQYF	few	TRBV4-2	TRBJ2-3	NA
TGTGCCAGCAGCCCCACCGGGAATCGAGAGACCCAGTACTTC	CASSPTGNRETQYF	NA	TRBV6-2/TRBV6-3	TRBJ2-5	NA
TGTGCCAGCAGAGCCGGGACAGGGGGCGCAGGAAACTATGGCTACACCTTC	CASRAGTGGAGNYGYTF	NA	TRBV5-5	TRBJ1-2	TRBD1
TGCAGTGCTAGCCGACAAGGGCAGGGGGACTATGGCTACACCTTC	CSASRQGQGDYGYTF	few	TRBV20-1	TRBJ1-2	TRBD1
TGCAGTGCCACCGACAGGGAGGGAGGAAAACTGTTTTTT	CSATDREGGKLFF	once	TRBV20-1	TRBJ1-4	TRBD1
TGTGCCAGCAGCAAAAGGGCAGCTTTTCCCTACGAGCAGTACTTC	CASSKRAAFPYEQYF	NA	TRBV21-1	TRBJ2-7	NA
TGTGCCATCAGTGAGAATCGGGCGGGGGGGCCCGGAGATACGCAGTATTTT	CAISENRAGGPGDTQYF	many	TRBV10-3	TRBJ2-3	TRBD2
TGTGCCAGCAGTAAGGACGGCTACGAGCAGTACTTC	CASSKDGYEQYF	few	TRBV12-3/TRBV12-4	TRBJ2-7	NA
TGTGCCAGCAGCGCGGGACTAGCGGGGGTGCCCACAGATACGCAGTATTTT	CASSAGLAGVPTDTQYF	few	TRBV7-2	TRBJ2-3	TRBD2
TGTGCCACAACCTGGGCCTACGAGCAGTACTTC	CATTWAYEQYF	NA	TRBV6-2/TRBV6-3	TRBJ2-7	NA
TGTGCCAGCAGCTTCGGGACAGGGTACGAGCGGTACTTC	CASSFGTGYERYF	NA	TRBV7-2	TRBJ2-7	TRBD1
TGCAGTGCAGTGGCAGGGAGCTCCTACGAGCAGTACTTC	CSAVAGSSYEQYF	NA	TRBV20-1	TRBJ2-7	NA
TGTGCCAGCACCCTACTAGCCACAAGCACAGATACGCAGTATTTT	CASTLLATSTDTQYF	NA	TRBV6-5	TRBJ2-3	NA
TGCAGTACCGGGACAGGGGGCGAGCAGTACTTC	CSTGTGGEQYF	medium-sized	TRBV20-1	TRBJ2-7	TRBD1
TGTGCCAGCAGCTTAGAAGCTGGGCAGTTCTACGAGCAGTACTTC	CASSLEAGQFYEQYF	few	TRBV7-2	TRBJ2-7	NA
TGTGCCAGCAGTGAATCGAACCCCTACAATGAGCAGTTCTTC	CASSESNPYNEQFF	NA	TRBV25-1	TRBJ2-1	NA
TGTGCCAGCACCGCCCCTTCAACTTACAGGGTTAGGGGCAATCAGCCCCAGCATTTT	CASTAPSTYRVRGNQPQHF	once	TRBV21-1	TRBJ1-5	NA
TGTGCCAGCAGCGTAGAACGGTCAGGGTGGTTCGATACGCAGTATTTT	CASSVERSGWFDTQYF	few	TRBV9	TRBJ2-3	NA
TGCAGTGCTAGAGAGCCCCGCCGACACGTGGCCTACGAGCAGTACTTC	CSAREPRRHVAYEQYF	few	TRBV20-1	TRBJ2-7	NA
TGCAGTGCTTTGACTAGCGGGGGCCACAATGAGCAGTACTTC	CSALTSGGHNEQYF	NA	TRBV20-1	TRBJ2-7	TRBD2
TGTGCCAGCAGTGCCAAGGGTTTTGGGGCCAACGTCCTGACTTTC	CASSAKGFGANVLTF	NA	TRBV12-3/TRBV12-4	TRBJ2-6	NA
TGTGCCACCAGCAGAGATTACCGCGAGCAGTACTTC	CATSRDYREQYF	NA	TRBV15	TRBJ2-7	NA
TGTGCCAGCAGCAAAGCGGAGGAGGGGAGCAACTCCTACGAGCAGTACTTC	CASSKAEEGSNSYEQYF	NA	TRBV21-1	TRBJ2-7	NA
TGTGCCAGCAGCCCACTCCTTTCGCAGGGTACAGATACGCAGTATTTT	CASSPLLSQGTDTQYF	NA	TRBV9	TRBJ2-3	NA
TGTGCCAGCAGCGCAAGCGGGAGTAGGGAGCAGTACTTC	CASSASGSREQYF	NA	TRBV4-1	TRBJ2-7	TRBD2
TGTGCCAGCAGCTCAAGGGGCGTCGGTAACAATGAGCAGTTCTTC	CASSSRGVGNNEQFF	NA	TRBV5-4	TRBJ2-1	NA
TGTGCCATCGGTGTGACAGGGCTCTCCTACGAGCAGTACTTC	CAIGVTGLSYEQYF	few	TRBV10-3	TRBJ2-7	TRBD1
TGCGCCAGCAGCTTGGACGGGGGCTACACTGAAGCTTTCTTT	CASSLDGGYTEAFF	NA	TRBV5-1	TRBJ1-1	NA
TGCGCCAGCAGCTTGGCCGGGGAACAGGGACTAGAGACCCAGTACTTC	CASSLAGEQGLETQYF	NA	TRBV5-1	TRBJ2-5	NA
TGTGCCAGCAGTTTAATCTCAGGGGGTACTGAAGCTTTCTTT	CASSLISGGTEAFF	NA	TRBV12-3/TRBV12-4	TRBJ1-1	TRBD1
TGTGCCAGCAGCCAAGGGGTAGCGGCAGATACGCAGTATTTT	CASSQGVAADTQYF	few	TRBV3-1	TRBJ2-3	NA
TGTGCCAGCAGCGCGAGCTCCTACAGTGAGCAGTACTTC	CASSASSYSEQYF	NA	TRBV9	TRBJ2-5	NA
TGCAGTGCTAGGGCGGGGGATACGCAGTATTTT	CSARAGDTQYF	NA	TRBV20-1	TRBJ2-3	NA
TGCGCCAGCAGCCACCCGGCGGGACAGGGGGACCAGCCCCAGCATTTT	CASSHPAGQGDQPQHF	NA	TRBV4-1	TRBJ1-5	TRBD1
TGTGCCAGCAGCCCAGTGGTGGGGGTTTTAGGCGTCCTGACTTTC	CASSPVVGVLGVLTF	NA	TRBV6-5	TRBJ2-6	NA
TGTGCCAGCAGCCAACCCAAGACAGGTGTCTCTGGGGCCAACGTCCTGACTTTC	CASSQPKTGVSGANVLTF	NA	TRBV3-1	TRBJ2-6	NA
TGCAGCTTCGGAATCTTCCGGGACAGGGGCCCAGAGACCCAGTACTTC	CSFGIFRDRGPETQYF	few	TRBV29-1	TRBJ2-5	TRBD1
TGCGCCAGCAGTCCCGGGGGGGCATCCTACAATGAGCAGTTCTTC	CASSPGGASYNEQFF	many	TRBV5-1	TRBJ2-1	TRBD2
TGTGCCAGCGGTTCCCACGGGACTGAAGCTTTCTTT	CASGSHGTEAFF	NA	TRBV27	TRBJ1-1	NA
TGCGCCAGCAGCCGGCGGCTTGACAGGGCCGTGGAAAACATTCAGTACTTC	CASSRRLDRAVENIQYF	once	TRBV4-3	TRBJ2-4	TRBD1
TGTGCCAGCAGTGATGGGGGGTCAGCATACATTCAGTACTTC	CASSDGGSAYIQYF	NA	TRBV2	TRBJ2-4	NA
TGCGCCAGCAGCACCGACAGGGGGTCGACAGATACGCAGTATTTT	CASSTDRGSTDTQYF	NA	TRBV5-1	TRBJ2-3	TRBD1
TGTGCCACCAGTGATCCGGCGGCAGATACGCAGTATTTT	CATSDPAADTQYF	NA	TRBV24-1	TRBJ2-3	NA
TGTGCCAGCAGCGCGGCCCTGAACACTGAAGCTTTCTTT	CASSAALNTEAFF	NA	TRBV7-2	TRBJ1-1	NA
TGTGCCAGCAGCTTAGAGTTGGGCCGGAACCAAGAGACCCAGTACTTC	CASSLELGRNQETQYF	NA	TRBV7-9	TRBJ2-5	NA
TGTGCCAGCGGGGACGACATTCAGTACTTC	CASGDDIQYF	once	TRBV28	TRBJ2-4	NA